The source of this T cell receptor (beta chain) is a study of regulatory T cells in long-lasting Graves disease. The CDR3 runs 14 residues. V was cut by 0 bases and J by 9 bases, with 12 bases left in between. CDR1 and CDR2 from the germline V gene are SNHLY and FYNNEI. This clonotype was seen repeatedly, ten times or more. Time point: newly diagnosed GD, antithyroid drugs for less than 3 months. TCR sequences were obtained from RNA taken from PBMCs. Building of the TCR beta libraries involved iRepertoire HTBI primers and Arm-PCR of CDR3 regions. In TCRdb, the multiplex PCR reads were re-called with MiXCR into one record per CDR3 protein. The table lists 350,000 to 450,000 distinct CDR3 sequences, around 15% of them singletons. The data also belong to a second study, concerning T cells in Graves' hyperthyroidism and ophthalmopathy.

The chain joins TRBV2 to TRBJ2-1; D gene unclear. This specimen was peripheral blood mononuclear cells (PBMCs), taken at new diagnosis, from a patient treated with antithyroid drugs. The clonotype was recovered from a man aged 35 to 55 with Graves disease. The CDR3 is CASSEALRLSEQFF. The CDR3 coding sequence is TGTGCCAGCAGTGAAGCGCTTCGTCTTAGTGAGCAGTTCTTC.